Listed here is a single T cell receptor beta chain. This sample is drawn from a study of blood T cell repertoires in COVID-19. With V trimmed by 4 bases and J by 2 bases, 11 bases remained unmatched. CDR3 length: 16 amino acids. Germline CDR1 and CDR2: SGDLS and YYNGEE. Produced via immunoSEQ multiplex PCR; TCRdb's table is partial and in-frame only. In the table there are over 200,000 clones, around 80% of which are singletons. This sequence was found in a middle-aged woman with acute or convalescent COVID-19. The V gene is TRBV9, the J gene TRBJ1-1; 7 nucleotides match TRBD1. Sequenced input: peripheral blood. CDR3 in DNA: TGTGCCAGCAGCAGAGGGACAGTTAATTTCAACACTGAAGCTTTCTTT. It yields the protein CASSRGTVNFNTEAFF.